This TCR beta chain was captured by sequencing in a study of metastatic and nonmetastatic thyroid tumors. Study results and caveats: Compared with benign nodules, malignant thyroid tumors were reported to have significantly higher TCR beta diversity in both blood and tumor.

This clone was seen repeatedly, ten times or more. Antigen unknown. The authors' processing: CDR3 was compared across clinicopathological groups, and the resulting differences were used to build a distant-metastasis classifier for papillary thyroid cancer. MiXCR was used by TCRdb to re-call the PCR reads. The V and J calls here are based on TCRdb, not the publication. In the table there are 35,000 to 50,000 clones, roughly 31% of which are singletons. All patients were untreated before thyroid surgery. The specimen sequenced was blood. This receptor was taken from a male donor with papillary thyroid cancer or a benign thyroid nodule (not recorded which). Some clones in this sample may be carry-over from other donors' samples.

CDR3 region: CASSLPTGKANTIYF. CDR3 DNA sequence: TGTGCCAGCTCACTACCGACAGGGAAGGCAAACACCATATATTTT. This sequence joins TRBV18 and TRBJ1-3; TRBD1 aligns across 7 bases. CDR1 is KGHSH and CDR2 is LQKENI in the germline V gene. V dropped 4 bases and J dropped 6; count of bases not matched to a gene: 9. The CDR3 consists of 15 residues.